The rows below give T cell receptor beta chains drawn from one sample of a study of blood T cells in healthy people across ages. TCRdb used MiXCR to reprocess the 5' RACE reads, holding one entry per CDR3 protein. Of about 780,000 distinct CDR3 sequences listed, around 24% were seen once; the top ten hold about 2.9%. These same data were also listed under a study on T cells of mothers and their children.

Sequencing input: blood. These receptor sequences come from a boy between 10 and 17 years old in good health. Each CDR3 is given with its conserved first and last residue. The D gene is left open where the match is weak. The size entry is marked missing in some rows and otherwise reads once, few, many or a size class.

D gene: NA; V gene: TRBV29-1; clone size: NA; CDR3 length: 12; J gene: TRBJ1-2; CDR3 protein: CSVEGDRGGYTF; CDR3 DNA: TGCAGCGTTGAAGGGGATCGCGGTGGCTACACCTTC
D gene: TRBD1; V gene: TRBV18; clone size: NA; CDR3 length: 15; J gene: TRBJ2-7; CDR3 protein: CASSPRQGVSYEQYF; CDR3 DNA: TGTGCCAGCTCACCACGACAGGGTGTGTCCTACGAGCAGTACTTC
D gene: NA; V gene: TRBV29-1; clone size: few; CDR3 length: 13; J gene: TRBJ1-1; CDR3 protein: CSVGQRLNTEAFF; CDR3 DNA: TGCAGCGTAGGACAGAGATTAAACACTGAAGCTTTCTTT
D gene: NA; V gene: TRBV3-1; clone size: NA; CDR3 length: 16; J gene: TRBJ2-7; CDR3 protein: CASSPELADSLREQYF; CDR3 DNA: TGTGCCAGCAGCCCAGAGTTAGCGGATTCTTTACGGGAGCAGTACTTC
D gene: TRBD1; V gene: TRBV7-6; clone size: NA; CDR3 length: 15; J gene: TRBJ2-1; CDR3 protein: CASSLAGTGIYEQFF; CDR3 DNA: TGTGCCAGCAGCTTAGCCGGGACAGGGATCTATGAGCAGTTCTTC
D gene: NA; V gene: TRBV12-5; clone size: NA; CDR3 length: 14; J gene: TRBJ1-2; CDR3 protein: CASGLDRRSGFVLF; CDR3 DNA: TGTGCTAGTGGTTTGGACCGACGGTCGGGGTTTGTCCTCTTC
D gene: NA; V gene: TRBV12-3/TRBV12-4; clone size: many; CDR3 length: 14; J gene: TRBJ2-5; CDR3 protein: CASSLRASQETQYF; CDR3 DNA: TGTGCCAGCAGTTTACGCGCCAGTCAAGAGACCCAGTACTTC
D gene: NA; V gene: TRBV6-6; clone size: few; CDR3 length: 13; J gene: TRBJ2-3; CDR3 protein: CASSFQRTDTQYF; CDR3 DNA: TGTGCCAGCAGTTTCCAGAGGACAGATACGCAGTATTTT
D gene: NA; V gene: TRBV7-9; clone size: few; CDR3 length: 12; J gene: TRBJ2-5; CDR3 protein: CASSPPKGSGYF; CDR3 DNA: TGTGCCAGCAGCCCCCCCAAAGGCTCCGGGTACTTC
D gene: NA; V gene: TRBV6-2/TRBV6-3; clone size: few; CDR3 length: 15; J gene: TRBJ1-6; CDR3 protein: CASSRELSYNSPLHF; CDR3 DNA: TGTGCCAGCAGCAGGGAGCTCTCCTATAATTCACCCCTCCACTTT
D gene: NA; V gene: TRBV9; clone size: NA; CDR3 length: 14; J gene: TRBJ2-4; CDR3 protein: CASSVDGSRNIQYF; CDR3 DNA: TGTGCCAGCAGCGTCGATGGGTCCCGAAACATTCAGTACTTC
D gene: NA; V gene: TRBV3-1; clone size: few; CDR3 length: 16; J gene: TRBJ2-4; CDR3 protein: CASSPRQDLAKNIQYF; CDR3 DNA: TGTGCCAGCAGCCCCAGACAGGATTTAGCCAAAAACATTCAGTACTTC
D gene: NA; V gene: TRBV20-1; clone size: few; CDR3 length: 13; J gene: TRBJ1-5; CDR3 protein: CSASKYSNQPQHF; CDR3 DNA: TGCAGTGCTTCCAAGTATAGCAATCAGCCCCAGCATTTT
D gene: TRBD1; V gene: TRBV28; clone size: NA; CDR3 length: 17; J gene: TRBJ2-7; CDR3 protein: CASSFGTRGRIFHEQYF; CDR3 DNA: TGTGCCAGCAGTTTTGGTACAAGGGGGCGAATTTTCCACGAGCAGTACTTC
D gene: NA; V gene: TRBV11-2; clone size: few; CDR3 length: 15; J gene: TRBJ1-3; CDR3 protein: CASSSRLSSGNTIYF; CDR3 DNA: TGTGCCAGCAGCTCCAGGTTGAGCTCTGGAAACACCATATATTTT
D gene: TRBD2; V gene: TRBV15; clone size: NA; CDR3 length: 15; J gene: TRBJ2-4; CDR3 protein: CAISGADLAKNIQYF; CDR3 DNA: TGTGCCATCAGCGGGGCGGACCTAGCCAAAAACATTCAGTACTTC
D gene: NA; V gene: TRBV5-1; clone size: NA; CDR3 length: 15; J gene: TRBJ2-5; CDR3 protein: CASSLQVRRGETQYF; CDR3 DNA: TGCGCCAGCAGCTTACAAGTTAGAAGGGGAGAGACCCAGTACTTC
D gene: NA; V gene: TRBV20-1; clone size: few; CDR3 length: 10; J gene: TRBJ2-1; CDR3 protein: CSARDDEQFF; CDR3 DNA: TGCAGTGCCAGGGACGATGAGCAGTTCTTC
D gene: NA; V gene: TRBV12-3/TRBV12-4; clone size: NA; CDR3 length: 15; J gene: TRBJ2-1; CDR3 protein: CASSPARVPHGEQFF; CDR3 DNA: TGTGCCAGCAGCCCAGCCAGGGTGCCCCACGGGGAGCAGTTCTTC
D gene: TRBD2; V gene: TRBV12-3/TRBV12-4; clone size: NA; CDR3 length: 14; J gene: TRBJ2-2; CDR3 protein: CASTLAGGTGELFF; CDR3 DNA: TGTGCCAGCACACTAGCGGGGGGCACCGGGGAGCTGTTTTTT
D gene: TRBD1; V gene: TRBV6-6; clone size: NA; CDR3 length: 16; J gene: TRBJ2-3; CDR3 protein: CASSSLTGVGSDTQYF; CDR3 DNA: TGTGCCAGCAGTTCCTTGACAGGGGTGGGTTCAGATACGCAGTATTTT
D gene: NA; V gene: TRBV5-1; clone size: NA; CDR3 length: 14; J gene: TRBJ2-3; CDR3 protein: CASSDPGTTDTQYF; CDR3 DNA: TGCGCCAGCAGCGACCCCGGGACGACAGATACGCAGTATTTT
D gene: NA; V gene: TRBV29-1; clone size: once; CDR3 length: 13; J gene: TRBJ2-5; CDR3 protein: CSVAGGSGETQYF; CDR3 DNA: TGCAGCGTTGCAGGAGGTTCCGGAGAGACCCAGTACTTC
D gene: NA; V gene: TRBV7-2; clone size: few; CDR3 length: 18; J gene: TRBJ1-4; CDR3 protein: CASSLDRTIGITNEKLFF; CDR3 DNA: TGTGCCAGCAGCTTAGACCGGACAATCGGGATAACTAATGAAAAACTGTTTTTT
D gene: NA; V gene: TRBV30; clone size: few; CDR3 length: 14; J gene: TRBJ1-1; CDR3 protein: CAWSYRVEKAEAFF; CDR3 DNA: TGTGCCTGGAGTTACAGGGTGGAAAAGGCTGAAGCTTTCTTT
D gene: TRBD1; V gene: TRBV6-5; clone size: few; CDR3 length: 13; J gene: TRBJ1-5; CDR3 protein: CAAGDRGDQPQHF; CDR3 DNA: TGTGCCGCCGGGGACAGGGGAGATCAGCCCCAGCATTTT
D gene: NA; V gene: TRBV10-2; clone size: NA; CDR3 length: 17; J gene: TRBJ2-3; CDR3 protein: CASSGHGALSRTDTQYF; CDR3 DNA: TGCGCCAGCAGTGGACACGGGGCGCTGAGTAGGACAGATACGCAGTATTTT
D gene: NA; V gene: TRBV27; clone size: NA; CDR3 length: 15; J gene: TRBJ2-1; CDR3 protein: CASRWGQARYNEQFF; CDR3 DNA: TGTGCCAGCCGGTGGGGCCAGGCACGCTACAATGAGCAGTTCTTC
D gene: NA; V gene: TRBV7-6; clone size: few; CDR3 length: 13; J gene: TRBJ1-6; CDR3 protein: CASRAVSNSPLHF; CDR3 DNA: TGTGCCAGCCGGGCGGTTTCCAATTCACCCCTCCACTTT
D gene: TRBD1; V gene: TRBV12-3/TRBV12-4; clone size: few; CDR3 length: 13; J gene: TRBJ1-2; CDR3 protein: CASSLAPGGGYTF; CDR3 DNA: TGTGCCAGCAGTTTAGCTCCAGGGGGGGGCTACACCTTC
D gene: TRBD1; V gene: TRBV5-1; clone size: NA; CDR3 length: 16; J gene: TRBJ1-6; CDR3 protein: CASSSRTGARNSPLHF; CDR3 DNA: TGCGCCAGCAGCTCTAGAACAGGGGCGAGAAATTCACCCCTCCACTTT
D gene: TRBD1; V gene: TRBV5-1; clone size: few; CDR3 length: 15; J gene: TRBJ1-1; CDR3 protein: CASSPRQGAPTEAFF; CDR3 DNA: TGCGCCAGCAGCCCCAGACAGGGGGCGCCCACTGAAGCTTTCTTT
D gene: NA; V gene: TRBV5-1; clone size: NA; CDR3 length: 13; J gene: TRBJ2-2; CDR3 protein: CASRGLGSGELFF; CDR3 DNA: TGCGCCAGCAGGGGTCTAGGGAGCGGGGAGCTGTTTTTT
D gene: TRBD1; V gene: TRBV3-1; clone size: NA; CDR3 length: 16; J gene: TRBJ1-1; CDR3 protein: CASSGPGQGVETEAFF; CDR3 DNA: TGTGCCAGCAGCGGACCGGGACAGGGGGTAGAGACTGAAGCTTTCTTT
D gene: TRBD1; V gene: TRBV3-1; clone size: few; CDR3 length: 14; J gene: TRBJ1-1; CDR3 protein: CASSLGQGVSEAFF; CDR3 DNA: TGTGCCAGCAGCCTTGGACAGGGTGTCTCTGAAGCTTTCTTT
D gene: NA; V gene: TRBV7-3; clone size: NA; CDR3 length: 13; J gene: TRBJ2-7; CDR3 protein: CASSPGAVYEQYF; CDR3 DNA: TGTGCCAGCAGCCCTGGGGCAGTCTACGAGCAGTACTTC
D gene: NA; V gene: TRBV19; clone size: NA; CDR3 length: 15; J gene: TRBJ1-4; CDR3 protein: CASSPSLGPGEKLFF; CDR3 DNA: TGTGCCAGTAGTCCCTCCCTGGGGCCCGGTGAAAAACTGTTTTTT
D gene: NA; V gene: TRBV5-1; clone size: NA; CDR3 length: 15; J gene: TRBJ2-5; CDR3 protein: CASSSVTGLRETQYF; CDR3 DNA: TGCGCCAGCAGCTCAGTCACAGGGTTGCGAGAGACCCAGTACTTC
D gene: NA; V gene: TRBV4-1; clone size: few; CDR3 length: 15; J gene: TRBJ1-6; CDR3 protein: CASSQVTGRASPLHF; CDR3 DNA: TGCGCCAGCAGCCAAGTCACGGGCAGGGCTTCACCCCTCCACTTT
D gene: TRBD2; V gene: TRBV24-1; clone size: few; CDR3 length: 15; J gene: TRBJ2-1; CDR3 protein: CATSPNEASGNEQFF; CDR3 DNA: TGTGCCACCAGCCCCAACGAGGCTAGCGGTAATGAGCAGTTCTTC
D gene: TRBD1; V gene: TRBV6-6; clone size: NA; CDR3 length: 15; J gene: TRBJ1-6; CDR3 protein: CASSYQTGVNSPLHF; CDR3 DNA: TGTGCCAGCAGTTACCAAACAGGGGTTAATTCACCCCTCCACTTT
D gene: NA; V gene: TRBV15; clone size: many; CDR3 length: 14; J gene: TRBJ2-7; CDR3 protein: CATSRDSGSYEQYF; CDR3 DNA: TGTGCCACCAGCAGAGATAGCGGCTCCTACGAGCAGTACTTC
D gene: NA; V gene: TRBV29-1; clone size: NA; CDR3 length: 14; J gene: TRBJ1-1; CDR3 protein: CSATGSEERTEAFF; CDR3 DNA: TGCAGCGCCACAGGTTCAGAGGAGAGAACTGAAGCTTTCTTT
D gene: TRBD2; V gene: TRBV7-2; clone size: few; CDR3 length: 16; J gene: TRBJ2-1; CDR3 protein: CASSPGGLAGYNEQFF; CDR3 DNA: TGTGCCAGCAGCCCGGGGGGACTAGCGGGTTACAATGAGCAGTTCTTC
D gene: TRBD1; V gene: TRBV2; clone size: once; CDR3 length: 14; J gene: TRBJ2-1; CDR3 protein: CASRGQGVYNEQFF; CDR3 DNA: TGTGCCAGCAGAGGACAGGGGGTCTACAATGAGCAGTTCTTC
D gene: NA; V gene: TRBV6-1; clone size: NA; CDR3 length: 14; J gene: TRBJ1-2; CDR3 protein: CASTLQGEWYGYTF; CDR3 DNA: TGTGCCAGCACACTCCAGGGAGAGTGGTATGGCTACACCTTC
D gene: NA; V gene: TRBV29-1; clone size: NA; CDR3 length: 10; J gene: TRBJ2-5; CDR3 protein: CSVEKGAQYF; CDR3 DNA: TGCAGCGTTGAAAAGGGGGCCCAGTACTTC
D gene: TRBD2; V gene: TRBV29-1; clone size: few; CDR3 length: 14; J gene: TRBJ2-7; CDR3 protein: CSALGLAGSYEQYF; CDR3 DNA: TGCAGCGCCTTGGGACTAGCGGGATCCTACGAGCAGTACTTC
D gene: NA; V gene: TRBV20-1; clone size: few; CDR3 length: 15; J gene: TRBJ1-5; CDR3 protein: CSARPGGQLNQPQHF; CDR3 DNA: TGCAGCGCTAGACCTGGTGGACAACTAAATCAGCCCCAGCATTTT